This TCR beta chain emerged from a study of OX40 agonist ivuxolimab in advanced cancers. Background on the study: An agonistic human IgG2 monoclonal antibody against OX40 (CD134) was given. Three individuals attained partial responses, comprising one hepatocellular carcinoma case and two cutaneous melanoma cases.

At cycle 4 day 1, cycle 7 day 1, and baseline, blood was sampled. The repertoire was sequenced with immunoSEQ multiplex PCR; TCRdb's copy has only in-frame clones and lacks some. The sample holds fewer than 85,000 clones, just under 90% seen once. Germline CDR1 reads SQVTM; CDR2 reads ANQGSEA. Trimming shortened V by 5 bases and J by 3 bases, and 14 bases separated the two germline ends. The CDR3 is 13 residues long. The sequence was collected from an adult with an advanced solid tumor such as melanoma, head and neck, liver or kidney cancer. The starting material was CD4+ or CD8+ T cells sorted from blood, obtained in a trial of the OX40 agonist ivuxolimab. The genes are TRBV29-1 and TRBJ2-7; maybe TRBD2 (7 bases). For the CDR3, the DNA is TGCAGCGTTAAGGGGGGGGCCTTCTACGAGCAGTACTTC. It yields the protein CSVKGGAFYEQYF.